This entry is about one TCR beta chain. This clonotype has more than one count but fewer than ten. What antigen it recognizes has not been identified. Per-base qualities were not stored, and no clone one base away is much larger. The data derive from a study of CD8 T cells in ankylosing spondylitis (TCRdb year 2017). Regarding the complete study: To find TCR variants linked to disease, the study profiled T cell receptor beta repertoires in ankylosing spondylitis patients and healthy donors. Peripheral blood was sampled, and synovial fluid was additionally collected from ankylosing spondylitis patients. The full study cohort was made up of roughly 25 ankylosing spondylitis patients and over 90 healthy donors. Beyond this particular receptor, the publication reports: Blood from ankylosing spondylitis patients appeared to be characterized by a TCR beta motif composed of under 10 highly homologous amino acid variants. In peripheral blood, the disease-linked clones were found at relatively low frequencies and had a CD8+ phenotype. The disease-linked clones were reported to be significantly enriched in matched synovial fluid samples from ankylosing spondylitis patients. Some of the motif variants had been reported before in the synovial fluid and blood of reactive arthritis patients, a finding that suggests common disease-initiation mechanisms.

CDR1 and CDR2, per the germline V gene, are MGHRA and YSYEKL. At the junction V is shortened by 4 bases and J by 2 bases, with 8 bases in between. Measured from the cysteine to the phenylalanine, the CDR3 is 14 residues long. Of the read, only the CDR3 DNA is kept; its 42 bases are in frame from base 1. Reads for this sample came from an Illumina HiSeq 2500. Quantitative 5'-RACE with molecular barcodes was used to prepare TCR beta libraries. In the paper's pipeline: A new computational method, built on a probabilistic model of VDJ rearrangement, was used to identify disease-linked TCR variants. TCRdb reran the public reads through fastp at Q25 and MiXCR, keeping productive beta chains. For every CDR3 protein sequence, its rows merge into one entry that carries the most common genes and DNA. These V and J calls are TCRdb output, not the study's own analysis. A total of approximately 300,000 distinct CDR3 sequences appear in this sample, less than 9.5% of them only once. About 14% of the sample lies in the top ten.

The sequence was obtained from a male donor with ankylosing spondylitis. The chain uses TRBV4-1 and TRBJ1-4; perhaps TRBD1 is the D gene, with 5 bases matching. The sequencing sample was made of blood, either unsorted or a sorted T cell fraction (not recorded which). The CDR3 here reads CASSRGWTNEKLFF. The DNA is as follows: TGCGCCAGCAGCCGGGGGTGGACTAATGAAAAACTGTTTTTT.